This TCR beta chain was captured in a study of OX40 agonist ivuxolimab in advanced cancers. Measured with immunoSEQ multiplex PCR; TCRdb has only the in-frame clones, and not every one. The data contain about 80,000 clones, about nine tenths of them singletons. With 11 bases removed from V and 6 bases from J, the gap between germline ends came to 8 bases. Germline V gene lookup returns CDR1 MDHEN and CDR2 SYDVKM. The CDR3 loop spans 10 amino acids. Remarks on this clone: Its target is unknown.

Study-wide points: Antigen specificity was not determined for the expanded peripheral T cells. With doses of 0.1-3.0 mg/kg, partial responders showed among the lowest clonal expansion. CD4+ and CD8+ T cells in blood underwent clonal expansion by week 6 at 0.1 to 3.0 mg/kg.

The sequenced sample was CD4+ or CD8+ T cells sorted from blood, obtained in a trial of the OX40 agonist ivuxolimab. This receptor was obtained from an adult with an advanced solid tumor such as melanoma, head and neck, liver or kidney cancer. The V and J genes are TRBV28 and TRBJ2-1; D remains ambiguous. CDR3 region: CALQVNEQFF. The CDR3, as DNA: TGTGCCCTTCAGGTCAATGAGCAGTTCTTC.